Below are 15 T cell receptor beta chains sequenced from a single sample in a study of CD8+ T cells in alopecia areata (dated by TCRdb to between 2018 and 2020). Library preparation employed the immunoSEQ multiplex PCR assay. For TCR sequencing, RNA was extracted from every sample and reverse transcribed into cDNA to serve as template. Sourced from immuneACCESS, this table was stored by TCRdb with only in-frame sequences that have V and J called. A share of the clones is absent; for the studies checked, an unresolved V gene accounts for under half, and the remainder has no known explanation. The sample includes roughly 3,600 clones, with 70% to 75% observed a single time. The top ten clones comprise approximately 6.3% of the sample. The sample consisted of skin. The receptor set was obtained from a human donor in good health.

This rearrangement joins TRBV7-2 to TRBJ1-1; 8 bases align to TRBD1. The CDR3 loop spans 14 amino acids. CDR1 is SGHTA, CDR2 FQGNSA, per germline. The V segment lost 3 bases and the J segment 4 bases; nucleotides outside the gene matches: 4. The CDR3 spells CASSLSTGGTEAFF. Written as DNA, the CDR3 is TGTGCCAGCAGCTTGAGTACAGGGGGCACTGAAGCTTTCTTT.

This chain uses TRBV28 with TRBJ2-7, with 7 bases aligning to TRBD1. Germline CDR1 and CDR2: MDHEN and SYDVKM. CDR3 length equals 17 residues. The J segment lost 2 bases and the V segment lost 4 bases, leaving 14 bases of the junction unmatched. Here the CDR3 reads CASSSPWDSKGPYEQYF. CDR3 sequence (DNA): TGTGCCAGCAGTTCCCCATGGGACAGTAAGGGGCCCTACGAGCAGTACTTC. Combining the CDR3 with reference TRBV28 and TRBJ2-7 gives the whole variable domain DVKVTQSSRYLVKRTGEKVFLECVQDMDHENMFWYRQDPGLGLRLIYFSYDVKMKEKGDIPEGYSVSREKKERFSLILESASTNQTSMYLCASSSPWDSKGPYEQYFGPGTRLTVT.

As DNA, the CDR3 is TGTGCCAGCAGTTTCGATGAAAAACTGTTTTTT. Translating it yields CASSFDEKLFF. The rearrangement joins TRBV2 to TRBJ1-4, with D unclear. The V end was cut by 5 bases, the J end by 6 bases, with 4 bases between. This CDR3 has 11 residues. The germline V gene encodes CDR1 SNHLY and CDR2 FYNNEI.

This chain connects TRBV13 to TRBJ1-2; 10 positions match TRBD1. Germline trimming cut 5 bases from V and 3 bases from J; bases unmatched to any gene: 3. From germline, CDR1 is PRHDT and CDR2 FYEKMQ (reference sequence). The CDR3 extends over 14 amino acids. The CDR3 sequence: CASSPGQGDYGYTF. The CDR3, as DNA: TGTGCCAGCAGCCCCGGACAGGGGGACTATGGCTACACCTTC.

The rearrangement joins TRBV5-6 to TRBJ1-1; D call uncertain. The V gene lost 4 bases and the J gene lost 6 bases, with 10 bases spanning the gap. The CDR3 covers 12 residues. The germline gives CDR1 SGHDT, CDR2 YYEEEE. CDR3 nucleotides: TGTGCCAGCAGCCGTAGTACCGCTGAAGCTTTCTTT. Amino acids: CASSRSTAEAFF.

The rearrangement joins TRBV19 to TRBJ2-7, with a tentative D call TRBD2 (5 bases). CDR3 length equals 13 residues. V was pared by 5 bases and J by 3 bases, with 11 bases between. Germline V CDR1 and CDR2: LNHDA, SQIVND (reference sequence). The CDR3 DNA reads as TGTGCCAGTAGTTCCACTAGTAGCTACGAGCAGTACTTC. Its translation: CASSSTSSYEQYF. The complete variable domain, with remaining parts taken from reference TRBV19 and TRBJ2-7, reads DGGITQSPKYLFRKEGQNVTLSCEQNLNHDAMYWYRQDPGQGLRLIYYSQIVNDFQKGDIAEGYSVSREKKESFPLTVTSAQKNPTAFYLCASSSTSSYEQYFGPGTRLTVT.

The chain has TRBV6-5 and TRBJ1-2, with 8 bases matching TRBD1. This CDR3 is built from 14 residues. After removal of 2 bases from V and 8 bases from J, the junction contained 7 bases not matched to a gene. The germline V gene encodes CDR1 MNHEY and CDR2 SVGAGI. The CDR3 bases are TGTGCCAGCAGTTACCTACCCGGGACAGGAGGCTACACCTTC. This translates into CASSYLPGTGGYTF.

The gene calls are TRBV5-6 and TRBJ1-1; D is possibly TRBD1 (5 bases). The CDR3 length is 15 residues. The V end lost 6 bases, the J end lost 1 base, and 16 bases lay between the germline ends. Germline values: CDR1 SGHDT, CDR2 YYEEEE. The CDR3 DNA follows: TGTGCCAGCACCGGTGTCGGGACCCCGAACACTGAAGCTTTCTTT. Amino acid sequence: CASTGVGTPNTEAFF.

This sequence joins TRBV5-1 and TRBJ2-7; 7 bases are shared with TRBD2. The CDR3 covers 14 residues. The germline V gene encodes CDR1 SGHRS and CDR2 YFSETQ. Unmatched junction bases numbered 3, after V lost 0 bases and J lost 3 bases. The CDR3 nucleotides read TGCGCCAGCAGCTTGGTCTCGGGGGGCTACGAGCAGTACTTC. Residues: CASSLVSGGYEQYF.

V and J are TRBV19 and TRBJ1-1, with no clear D. The CDR3 runs to 10 residues. Trimming took 8 bases from V and 6 from J, leaving 7 bases between them. CDR1 and CDR2 (germline): LNHDA, SQIVND (reference sequence). CDR3 amino acids: CASGVAEAFF. For the CDR3, the DNA is TGTGCCAGTGGGGTGGCTGAAGCTTTCTTT. Full variable domain (missing parts from reference TRBV19 and TRBJ1-1): DGGITQSPKYLFRKEGQNVTLSCEQNLNHDAMYWYRQDPGQGLRLIYYSQIVNDFQKGDIAEGYSVSREKKESFPLTVTSAQKNPTAFYLCASGVAEAFFGQGTRLTVV.

The J gene is TRBJ1-2, the V gene TRBV6-6, with 9 bases lining up with TRBD1. Germline CDR1 reads MNHNY; CDR2 reads SVGAGI (reference sequence). This CDR3 has 15 residues. J was trimmed by 4 bases and V by 7 bases; bases with no gene match: 10. The CDR3 region is CASTLATGGVYGYTF. CDR3 bases: TGTGCCAGCACCCTCGCGACAGGGGGGGTCTATGGCTACACCTTC.

V usage is TRBV5-6 and J usage is TRBJ2-2, with 9 bases lining up with TRBD1. After removal of 1 base from V and 3 bases from J, the junction contained 7 bases not matched to a gene. The germline gives CDR1 SGHDT, CDR2 YYEEEE. This CDR3 contains 17 residues. The CDR3 protein is CASSLRGQGVYTGELFF. The CDR3 nucleotides are TGTGCCAGCAGCTTGCGGGGACAGGGAGTGTACACCGGGGAGCTGTTTTTT.

This chain joins TRBV6-5 and TRBJ1-2; D is unresolved. This CDR3 spans 13 amino acids. Per the germline V gene, CDR1 is MNHEY and CDR2 is SVGAGI. The V and J ends lost 5 bases and 4 bases respectively, with 11 bases between them. This CDR3 reads CASSTYLGYGYTF. In DNA form, the CDR3 reads TGTGCCAGCAGTACGTACTTGGGCTATGGCTACACCTTC.

The chain joins TRBV6-1 to TRBJ2-5; no clear D. There are 12 residues in the CDR3. CDR1 and CDR2 from the germline V gene are MNHNS and SASEGT. V lost 5 bases, J lost 5 bases, and 9 bases lay in between. The CDR3 DNA is TGTGCCAGCAGTCCCGTGGAGGAGACCCAGTACTTC. This translates into CASSPVEETQYF.

This clone was counted a single time. The gene calls are TRBV10-2 and TRBJ2-7; TRBD1 aligns across 10 bases. CDR1 is WSHSY, CDR2 SAAADI, per germline. J lost 4 bases, V lost 3 bases, and 12 bases had no gene match. The CDR3 runs 17 residues. CDR3 coding DNA: TGCGCCAGCAGTGACCGAGCGACAGGGGGCATGGTGTACGAGCAGTACTTC. Encoded protein: CASSDRATGGMVYEQYF.